The 4 T cell receptor beta chains below all came from one sample that was sequenced in a study of cytomegalovirus exposure and HLA in healthy donors (TCRdb year 2017). The library was built by means of the immunoSEQ multiplex PCR assay. A mixture of 60 forward primers for TCR Vbeta segments and 13 reverse primers for TCR Jbeta segments was used in the multiplex PCR. As stored in TCRdb, this immuneACCESS dataset retains in-frame rearrangements with V and J assigned. A fraction of the clones does not appear; measured against another copy, unresolved V genes explain less than half of the discrepancy, and the remainder lacks a known reason. In all, the sample holds 140,000 to 150,000 clones, and roughly 79% of those were seen once. Jointly, the top ten make up around 6.7% of the sample. The sample comprised PBMCs. These receptors were obtained from a woman aged 40 to 55 in good health and CMV-seropositive.

The chain uses TRBV2 and TRBJ2-7, with TRBD1 matching over 8 bases. The germline V gene has CDR1 SNHLY and CDR2 FYNNEI. After removal of 2 bases from V and 4 bases from J, the junction contained 4 bases not matched to a gene. The CDR3 runs to 14 residues. This CDR3 reads CASSEQGAVYEQYF. The CDR3 bases are TGTGCCAGCAGTGAACAGGGGGCGGTTTACGAGCAGTACTTC.

This clone was detected only a few times. This chain uses TRBV5-6 with TRBJ1-2; perhaps TRBD1 as D (5 bases). Germline CDR1 reads SGHDT; CDR2 reads YYEEEE. This CDR3 spans 13 amino acids. V was trimmed by 4 bases and J by 4 bases, leaving 11 bases between them. The CDR3, as DNA: TGTGCCAGCAGCAAGGGGTTAGTCTATGGCTACACCTTC. Translating gives CASSKGLVYGYTF.

This clone was detected only once. V usage is TRBV6-5 and J usage is TRBJ2-5, with 9 bases identical to TRBD1. The J call may be incorrect, as the DNA end agrees better with TRBJ2-7. The CDR3 covers 14 residues. Germline CDR1 and CDR2: MNHEY and SVGAGI. The CDR3 here is CASSGTGISYEQYF. CDR3 nucleotide sequence: TGTGCCAGCAGCGGGACAGGGATCTCCTACGAGCAGTACTTC.

In this sample, this clone turned up a few times. The rearrangement joins TRBV19 to TRBJ1-1; TRBD1 might be the D (5 bases). Germline CDR1 LNHDA, CDR2 SQIVND (reference sequence). V was shortened by 2 bases and J by 0 bases, with 10 bases between the two germline ends. The CDR3 runs 15 residues. Written as DNA, the CDR3 is TGTGCCAGTAGTATACAGGGCCTCATGAACACTGAAGCTTTCTTT. It specifies CASSIQGLMNTEAFF.